Below are 14 T cell receptor beta chains sequenced from a single sample in a study of T-cell memory formation after mild COVID-19. A single record per CDR3 protein comes from TCRdb applying MiXCR to the 5' RACE reads. Among about 270,000 distinct CDR3 sequences listed, roughly 15% were seen once. Sample: PBMCs or a T cell subset sorted from them (not recorded which). The receptor source for this set is a man aged 18 to 35 who had mild COVID-19 (a few samples of this study predate the infection). Cell type and time point are not known.

J is TRBJ2-1 and V is TRBV29-1, with 7 nucleotides matching TRBD2. The CDR3 has 16 amino acids. Germline values: CDR1 SQVTM, CDR2 ANQGSEA. V dropped 3 bases and J dropped 0; count of bases not matched to a gene: 8. The CDR3 is CSVEDWSGTSYNEQFF. The CDR3 DNA is TGCAGCGTTGAGGATTGGAGCGGGACCTCCTACAATGAGCAGTTCTTC.

V is TRBV28 and J is TRBJ2-2; tentatively, D is TRBD1 (6 bases). With 6 bases removed from V and 6 bases from J, the gap between germline ends came to 23 bases. CDR1 is MDHEN and CDR2 is SYDVKM in the germline V gene. There are 17 residues in the CDR3. Here the CDR3 reads CASSHRAPGTLAGELFF. The CDR3 DNA reads TGTGCCAGCAGCCACAGGGCCCCGGGTACCCTTGCCGGGGAGCTGTTTTTT.

The rearrangement joins TRBV13 to TRBJ2-3; the D is unclear. Trimming took off 5 bases at V and 2 bases at J, with 8 bases between the two ends. The CDR3 totals 13 residues. Germline CDR1 PRHDT, CDR2 FYEKMQ (reference sequence). The CDR3 DNA sequence: TGTGCCAGCAGCCAAAGATCCACAGATACGCAGTATTTT. Encoded protein: CASSQRSTDTQYF.

The chain recombines TRBV20-1 with TRBJ2-5, with 9 positions matching TRBD2. Germline V gene sequence: CDR1 DFQATT, CDR2 SNEGSKA (reference sequence). J was trimmed by 9 bases and V by 6 bases; bases with no gene match: 11. The CDR3 has 13 residues. CDR3 sequence reads: CSAPSSGKEAQYF. The CDR3, as DNA: TGCAGTGCCCCCTCTAGCGGGAAGGAGGCCCAGTACTTC.

This clonotype was recorded at least ten times. V and J are TRBV7-2 and TRBJ2-3, with D possibly being TRBD1 or TRBD2 (5 bases each). In germline, CDR1 is SGHTA, CDR2 FQGNSA. There are 14 residues in the CDR3. Trimming left V 6 bases short and J 6 bases short, with 16 bases between. CDR3 region: CASSLDGTLDTQYF. DNA for the CDR3: TGTGCCAGCAGTCTGGACGGGACCCTTGATACGCAGTATTTT. Full variable domain (outside the CDR3, taken from reference TRBV7-2 and TRBJ2-3): GAGVSQSPSNKVTEKGKDVELRCDPISGHTALYWYRQSLGQGLEFLIYFQGNSAPDKSGLPSDRFSAERTGGSVSTLTIQRTQQEDSAVYLCASSLDGTLDTQYFGPGTRLTVL.

This clonotype was counted a few times. The CDR3 spells CASSLPPAEQFF. The CDR3 DNA follows: TGTGCCAGCAGCTTACCCCCGGCGGAGCAGTTCTTC. The rearrangement links TRBV11-2 to TRBJ2-1; D remains ambiguous. The CDR3 runs to 12 residues. Germline CDR1 and CDR2: SGHAT and FQNNGV. Deletions cut 2 bases from V and 10 bases from J, with 9 bases between.

There are a few counts of this clonotype. V gene TRBV2 combines with J gene TRBJ1-1; D gene uncertain. V was shortened by 6 bases and J by 7 bases, with 15 bases between the two germline ends. Germline V lookup: CDR1 SNHLY, CDR2 FYNNEI. CDR3 length equals 13 residues. In DNA form, the CDR3 reads TGTGCCAGCAGGGTCGATGTGGGGAATGAAGCTTTCTTT. Amino acid sequence: CASRVDVGNEAFF.

This chain uses TRBV29-1 with TRBJ2-2, with D perhaps matching TRBD1 or TRBD2 (5 bases each). Germline assignment: CDR1 SQVTM and CDR2 ANQGSEA. The CDR3 is 12 residues long. Trimming removed 2 bases from V and 6 bases from J, with 7 bases in between. The CDR3 spells CSVEPGPGELFF. The CDR3 nucleotides are TGCAGCGTTGAACCGGGGCCCGGGGAGCTGTTTTTT.

The chain employs TRBV14 and TRBJ2-4, with TRBD1 matching 8 bases. The CDR3 loop spans 16 amino acids. V lost 5 bases to trimming and J lost 1 base; unmatched junction nucleotides: 7. CDR1 and CDR2 (germline): SGHDN, FVKESK. The CDR3 protein is CASSTRTGRAKNIQYF. The CDR3 region has the DNA TGTGCCAGCAGCACCCGGACAGGGCGGGCCAAAAACATTCAGTACTTC.

This clonotype was detected a few times. This CDR3 is CASSYEGETQYF. CDR3 sequence (DNA): TGTGCCAGCAGTTACGAGGGGGAGACCCAGTACTTC. This chain uses TRBV6-5 with TRBJ2-5; D possibly matches TRBD1 or TRBD2 (5 bases each). CDR1 and CDR2 from the germline V gene are MNHEY and SVGAGI. V lost 2 bases to trimming and J lost 5 bases, with 6 bases between them. The CDR3 has 12 residues.

This clonotype has a handful of counts. The chain links TRBV7-9 to TRBJ1-2, with no clear D. Germline assignment: CDR1 SEHNR and CDR2 FQNEAQ (reference sequence). The CDR3 extends over 14 amino acids. Trimming removed 5 bases from V and 4 bases from J, with 14 bases in between. The CDR3 DNA reads as TGTGCCAGCAGCGGACCCGAAGCAGGCTATGGCTACACCTTC. Amino acids: CASSGPEAGYGYTF. The variable domain in full, with the rest retrieved from reference TRBV7-9 and TRBJ1-2, is DTGVSQNPRHKITKRGQNVTFRCDPISEHNRLYWYRQTLGQGPEFLTYFQNEAQLEKSRLLSDRFSAERPKGSFSTLEIQRTEQGDSAMYLCASSGPEAGYGYTFGSGTRLTVV.

This clonotype was found a few times. The J gene is TRBJ2-1, the V gene TRBV7-9; 8 bases match TRBD2. This CDR3 is built from 15 residues. Germline V gene sequence: CDR1 SEHNR, CDR2 FQNEAQ (reference sequence). J gave up 5 bases and V 5 bases, and 8 bases lay outside the gene matches. In nucleotides, the CDR3 is TGTGCCAGCAGCCGGGGGGGGGCCTCGGACAATGAGCAGTTCTTC. Its translation: CASSRGGASDNEQFF.

V usage is TRBV30 and J usage is TRBJ2-5; 7 bases align to TRBD2. The J segment lost 2 bases and the V segment lost 4 bases, leaving 4 bases of the junction unmatched. Germline CDR1 GTSNPN, CDR2 SVGIG (reference sequence). This CDR3 comprises 13 residues. CDR3 region: CAWTGGRQETQYF. DNA of the CDR3: TGTGCCTGGACCGGGGGGAGGCAAGAGACCCAGTACTTC.

The table lists this clonotype with a few counts. CDR3 in DNA: TGCGCCAGCAGCTTGGAGGTACAGGGATCCGGGGAGCTGTTTTTT. Encoded protein: CASSLEVQGSGELFF. J is TRBJ2-2 and V is TRBV5-1, with D perhaps matching TRBD1 (6 bases). Germline V gene data show CDR1 as SGHRS and CDR2 as YFSETQ. Between the trimmed V and J ends, which lost 0 bases and 6 bases, there was a span of 12 bases. The CDR3 consists of 15 residues.